Each of the 4 T cell receptor beta chains below was sequenced from the same sample in a study of lymphopenia after photon versus proton radiotherapy. Some clones are missing from TCRdb's copy, which holds only in-frame ones; the method was immunoSEQ multiplex PCR. This table holds some 30,000 clones, about 91% found once. The sample in question was peripheral blood, obtained from a patient treated with proton-based radiotherapy. The receptors shown here come from a woman between 55 and 75 years old with cholangiocarcinoma. Some clones in this sample may be carry-over from other donors' samples.

The chain combines TRBV10-2 with TRBJ1-1, with a weak D call TRBD1 (5 bases). Per the germline V gene, CDR1 is WSHSY and CDR2 is SAAADI. The CDR3 totals 15 residues. V was cut by 2 bases and J by 1 base, with 11 bases left in between. The CDR3 loop reads CASSEGPGWNTEAFF. The CDR3 DNA is TGCGCCAGCAGTGAGGGCCCAGGGTGGAACACTGAAGCTTTCTTT.

This chain connects TRBV7-9 to TRBJ1-2, with no clear D. Germline CDR1 is SEHNR and CDR2 is FQNEAQ (reference sequence). V was cut by 5 bases and J by 4 bases, with 8 bases left in between. The CDR3 runs to 12 residues. The CDR3 loop reads CASSLTLYGYTF. In DNA form, the CDR3 reads TGTGCCAGCAGCCTGACACTCTATGGCTACACCTTC. Together with reference TRBV7-9 and TRBJ1-2, the CDR3 gives the full variable domain: DTGVSQNPRHKITKRGQNVTFRCDPISEHNRLYWYRQTLGQGPEFLTYFQNEAQLEKSRLLSDRFSAERPKGSFSTLEIQRTEQGDSAMYLCASSLTLYGYTFGSGTRLTVV.

This rearrangement joins TRBV6-5 to TRBJ2-3; D possibly matches TRBD1 or TRBD2 (5 bases each). Germline values: CDR1 MNHEY, CDR2 SVGAGI. The germline V and J ends were trimmed by 5 bases and 3 bases, with 15 bases remaining between them. The CDR3 runs 15 residues. The CDR3 sequence is CASSRDGTATDTQYF. The CDR3, as DNA: TGTGCCAGCAGTCGGGACGGGACGGCTACAGATACGCAGTATTTT.

This chain links TRBV30 with TRBJ1-1; TRBD1 agrees at 7 bases. Germline lookup yields CDR1 GTSNPN and CDR2 SVGIG (reference sequence). J was trimmed by 6 bases and V by 0 bases; bases with no gene match: 4. The CDR3 has 13 amino acids. CDR3 bases: TGTGCCTGGAGTGTTGATACAGGGGCTGAAGCTTTCTTT. It codes for CAWSVDTGAEAFF.